One and the same sample provided the 14 T cell receptor beta chains below, sequenced in a study of blood T cell repertoires in COVID-19. Profiling relied on immunoSEQ multiplex PCR, and the TCRdb table lists in-frame clones only, not all of them. The table includes tens of thousands of clones, approximately 86% detected once. Sequencing input: peripheral blood. These receptors all stem from a woman aged 70-85 years with active COVID-19.

This clone was picked up one time. This chain links TRBV6-5 with TRBJ1-2; weak D call: TRBD1 (6 bases). The germline V and J ends were trimmed by 2 bases and 2 bases, with 15 bases remaining between them. The V gene's germline CDR1 is MNHEY and CDR2 SVGAGI. The CDR3 sequence is 16 residues long. The CDR3 reads CASSYMFGTRNYGYTF. The DNA for the CDR3 is TGTGCCAGCAGTTACATGTTCGGGACAAGAAACTATGGCTACACCTTC.

CDR3 sequence (DNA): TGTGCCAGCAGTACCGGACTAGCGGGGGCCGCAGATACGCAGTATTTT. The encoded protein is CASSTGLAGAADTQYF. J is TRBJ2-3 and V is TRBV6-8; 13 bases are a match to TRBD2. Germline values: CDR1 MNHGY, CDR2 SAAAGT. The junction had 6 bases not matched to a gene; V was cut back by 5 bases and J by 4 bases. CDR3 length equals 16 residues.

The chain links TRBV19 to TRBJ2-2; 12 bases map to TRBD1. Germline V gives CDR1 LNHDA, CDR2 SQIVND (reference sequence). The CDR3 loop spans 18 amino acids. The trim removed 1 base at V and 7 bases at J, leaving 10 bases unmatched. The CDR3 loop is CASSIVGTGGGRDGELFF. The CDR3 bases are TGTGCCAGTAGTATAGTTGGGACAGGGGGCGGACGGGACGGGGAGCTGTTTTTT.

The chain uses TRBV2 and TRBJ2-7; TRBD2 matches 8 bases. This CDR3 is 16 amino acids long. Trimming removed 0 bases from V and 4 bases from J; junction bases left unmatched: 8. The germline CDR1 and CDR2 sequences are SNHLY and FYNNEI. Here the CDR3 DNA reads TGTGCCAGCAGTGAAGCTCGCCAGGGCGGGAGGTACGAGCAGTACTTC. Protein product: CASSEARQGGRYEQYF.

This chain uses TRBV5-1 with TRBJ2-7, with 7 bases identical to TRBD2. CDR1 and CDR2 (germline): SGHRS, YFSETQ. The CDR3 has 14 residues. V lost 4 bases and J lost 4; bases outside the gene matches: 8. For the CDR3, the DNA is TGCGCCAGCAGCCTACAGCGGGGAAGTTACGAGCAGTACTTC. It is translated as CASSLQRGSYEQYF.

The chain joins TRBV5-1 to TRBJ1-5, with TRBD1 matching 7 bases. The trim removed 4 bases at V and 7 bases at J, leaving 5 bases unmatched. Germline values: CDR1 SGHRS, CDR2 YFSETQ. CDR3 length: 13 amino acids. CDR3 in DNA: TGCGCCAGCAGCCAGGGGGATGACCAGCCCCAGCATTTT. Translating gives CASSQGDDQPQHF.

A few counts support this clone. The CDR3 loop reads CASSLLVPGGAKNTQYF. Here the CDR3 DNA reads TGTGCCAGCAGTCTACTAGTACCGGGGGGGGCTAAAAATACGCAGTATTTT. This chain joins TRBV7-6 and TRBJ2-3; 8 positions agree with TRBD2. Trimming took 6 bases from V and 7 from J; bases not matched to a gene: 18. The length of the CDR3 is 17 residues. Per germline, CDR1 SGHVS and CDR2 FNYEAQ.

The chain couples TRBV3-1 (or the pseudogene TRBV3-2) to TRBJ2-3; 10 nucleotides match TRBD2. With 2 bases clipped from V and 5 bases from J, the junction kept 10 bases outside the gene matches. Per the germline V gene, CDR1 is LGHDT and CDR2 is YNNKEL (reference sequence). This CDR3 comprises 17 residues. The chain's CDR3 is CASSQLAGAFEGDTQYF. CDR3 nucleotide sequence: TGTGCCAGCAGCCAACTAGCGGGGGCGTTTGAGGGAGATACGCAGTATTTT.

The rearrangement uses TRBV6-1 and TRBJ1-2; 9 bases agree with TRBD1. This CDR3 has 14 residues. The germline V gene has CDR1 MNHNS and CDR2 SASEGT. The trim removed 2 bases at V and 3 bases at J, leaving 1 base unmatched. The CDR3 here is CASSERDRDYGYTF. The CDR3 nucleotides are TGTGCCAGCAGTGAAAGGGACAGGGACTATGGCTACACCTTC.

The chain employs TRBV4-3 and TRBJ2-3; D is uncertain. Germline V lookup: CDR1 LGHNA, CDR2 YSLEER. Between the trimmed V and J ends, which lost 0 bases and 3 bases, there was a span of 7 bases. This CDR3 has 14 amino acids. CDR3: CASSQDGQTDTQYF. CDR3 coding DNA: TGCGCCAGCAGCCAAGATGGTCAGACAGATACGCAGTATTTT.

The chain uses TRBV3-1 (or the pseudogene TRBV3-2) and TRBJ2-2; a possible D gene is TRBD2 (5 bases). From germline, CDR1 is LGHDT and CDR2 YNNKEL (reference sequence). Trimming took 1 base from V and 0 from J, leaving 9 bases between them. This CDR3 spans 16 amino acids. The CDR3 sequence: CASSQGEGANTGELFF. CDR3 nucleotide sequence: TGTGCCAGCAGCCAAGGCGAGGGTGCGAACACCGGGGAGCTGTTTTTT.

The chain uses TRBV6-1 and TRBJ1-3; D gene unclear. CDR3 length: 14 amino acids. Germline V gene data show CDR1 as MNHNS and CDR2 as SASEGT. V shed 2 bases and J shed 1 base, with 6 bases lying between them. The CDR3 nucleotides read TGTGCCAGCAGTGAAACTTTTTCTGGAAACACCATATATTTT. This gives the protein CASSETFSGNTIYF.

The chain uses TRBV5-1 and TRBJ2-7; 15 bases are shared with TRBD2. The V gene end was trimmed by 4 bases and the J gene end by 0 bases; junction bases not matched to a gene: 5. Per germline, CDR1 SGHRS and CDR2 YFSETQ. The CDR3 contains 17 residues. The CDR3 region has the DNA TGCGCCAGCAGCCGGGGACTAGCGGGGGGCGACTCCTACGAGCAGTACTTC. This gives the protein CASSRGLAGGDSYEQYF.

In nucleotides, the CDR3 is TGCGCCAGCAGCTTGGGGCACAGCGGGGGGGCCGAGAATGAGCAGTTCTTC. Encoded protein: CASSLGHSGGAENEQFF. The chain links TRBV5-1 to TRBJ2-1; TRBD2 agrees at 10 bases. Germline trimming cut 0 bases from V and 7 bases from J; bases unmatched to any gene: 10. Germline values: CDR1 SGHRS, CDR2 YFSETQ. This CDR3 contains 17 residues. Drawing the rest from reference TRBV5-1 and TRBJ2-1, the complete variable domain is KAGVTQTPRYLIKTRGQQVTLSCSPISGHRSVSWYQQTPGQGLQFLFEYFSETQRNKGNFPGRFSGRQFSNSRSEMNVSTLELGDSALYLCASSLGHSGGAENEQFFGPGTRLTVL.